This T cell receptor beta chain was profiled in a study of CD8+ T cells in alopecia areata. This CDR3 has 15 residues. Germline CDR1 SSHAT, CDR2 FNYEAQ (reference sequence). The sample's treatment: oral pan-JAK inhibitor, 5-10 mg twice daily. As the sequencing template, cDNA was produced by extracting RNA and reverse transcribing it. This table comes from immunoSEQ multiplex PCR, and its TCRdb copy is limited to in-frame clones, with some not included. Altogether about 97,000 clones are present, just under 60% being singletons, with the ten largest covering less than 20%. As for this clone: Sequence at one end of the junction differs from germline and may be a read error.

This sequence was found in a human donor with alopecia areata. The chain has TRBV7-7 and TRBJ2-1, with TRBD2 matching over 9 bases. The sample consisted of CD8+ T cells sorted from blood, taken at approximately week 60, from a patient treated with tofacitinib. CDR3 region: CASSLGVAGDNEQFF. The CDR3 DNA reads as TGTGCTAGCAGCTTAGGGGTAGCGGGGGACAATGAGCAGTTCTTC. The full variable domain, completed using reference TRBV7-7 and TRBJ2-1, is GAGVSQSPRYKVTKRGQDVTLRCDPISSHATLYWYQQALGQGPEFLTYFNYEAQPDKSGLPSDRFSAERPEGSISTLTIQRTEQRDSAMYRCASSLGVAGDNEQFFGPGTRLTVL.